The 22 T cell receptor beta chains below come from one sample, sequenced in a study of identical twins listed by TCRdb under 2016. Libraries were built with 5' RACE. Instrument used: Illumina HiSeq 2000. TCRdb reworked the public reads: Q25 trimming with fastp, MiXCR clone assembly, productive beta chains retained. Each CDR3 protein appears once, grouped with its most common genes and DNA. Across this sample there are about 250,000 distinct CDR3 sequences, with around an eighth seen only once. Clones ranked in the top ten supply approximately 8.2% of the sample. The sample consisted of memory (CD45RO+) T cells sorted from blood. According to the study, the label for this sample's cell subset or site signals: CD45RO+ enriched T cells. These TCRs come from a woman between 18 and 29 years old in good health.

This clonotype was counted between two and nine times. V gene TRBV6-1 combines with J gene TRBJ1-1; a weak D match, TRBD1 (5 bases). CDR1 and CDR2 from the germline V gene are MNHNS and SASEGT. The V end was cut by 7 bases, the J end by 4 bases, with 16 bases between. CDR3 length: 14 residues. The CDR3 loop reads CASTKVGEGTEAFF. CDR3 DNA: TGTGCCAGCACTAAGGTGGGGGAGGGCACTGAAGCTTTCTTT.

The V gene is TRBV7-2, the J gene TRBJ1-1; D remains unclear. Deletions cut 5 bases from V and 0 bases from J, with 7 bases between. CDR3 length: 13 amino acids. Germline CDR1 SGHTA, CDR2 FQGNSA. CDR3 bases: TGTGCCAGCAGCCCCGTCGTGAACACTGAAGCTTTCTTT. Amino acid sequence: CASSPVVNTEAFF.

This clonotype was observed a handful of times. The chain recombines TRBV3-1 with TRBJ2-1, with D perhaps TRBD1 (6 bases). Trimming removed 4 bases at V and 8 bases at J, with 15 bases between. CDR1 and CDR2 (germline): LGHDT, YNNKEL (reference sequence). The CDR3 is 14 amino acids. DNA of the CDR3: TGTGCCAGCAGCCTTGGGGGCAGCGTCGATGAGCAGTTCTTC. As protein: CASSLGGSVDEQFF.

Only a few counts were recorded for this clonotype. The chain employs TRBV20-1 and TRBJ1-5; D may be TRBD1 (5 bases). Trimming removed 2 bases from V and 9 bases from J, with 11 bases in between. This CDR3 comprises 12 residues. CDR1 is DFQATT, CDR2 SNEGSKA, per germline (reference sequence). The CDR3 nucleotides read TGCAGTGCTAGACGGGGGAGATGGCCCCAGCATTTT. This encodes CSARRGRWPQHF.

V gene TRBV24-1 combines with J gene TRBJ2-3; no reliable D call. V was pared by 4 bases and J by 6 bases, with 10 bases between. The CDR3 contains 13 residues. Germline CDR1 and CDR2: KGHDR and SFDVKD. In DNA form, the CDR3 reads TGTGCCACCAGTGACAGCCCCTTCGATACGCAGTATTTT. This sequence encodes CATSDSPFDTQYF.

This sequence joins TRBV5-8 and TRBJ2-7; TRBD2 matches at 7 bases. CDR1 and CDR2 (germline): SGHTS, YDEGEE. The CDR3 has 15 residues. J lost 5 bases, V lost 1 base, and 9 bases had no gene match. CDR3: CASSLLGGSLHEQYF. Here the CDR3 DNA reads TGTGCCAGCAGCTTGCTCGGCGGGAGTCTCCACGAGCAGTACTTC.

The J gene is TRBJ2-7, the V gene TRBV20-1; possible D gene TRBD1, 5 bases. The CDR3 contains 12 residues. Germline lookup yields CDR1 DFQATT and CDR2 SNEGSKA (reference sequence). V lost 0 bases and J lost 5, with 8 bases in between. The CDR3 is CSARDRAHEQYF. The CDR3 DNA sequence: TGCAGTGCTAGAGACAGGGCCCACGAGCAGTACTTC.

This clonotype was seen at least ten times. The J gene is TRBJ1-5, the V gene TRBV12-3 or TRBV12-4; no reliable D call. V was shortened by 3 bases and J by 1 base, with 10 bases between the two germline ends. CDR3 length: 15 residues. In nucleotides, the CDR3 is TGTGCCAGCAGTTTTGGGTCCAGGAGCAATCAGCCCCAGCATTTT. Protein: CASSFGSRSNQPQHF.

The V gene is TRBV7-6, the J gene TRBJ2-2; D might be TRBD1 or TRBD2, each matching 5 bases. Trimming took off 6 bases at V and 3 bases at J, with 11 bases between the two ends. Germline-derived CDR1 and CDR2 are SGHVS and FNYEAQ. The CDR3 covers 14 residues. This chain's CDR3 is CASRSGADTGELFF. CDR3 nucleotide sequence: TGTGCCAGCAGATCCGGGGCGGACACCGGGGAGCTGTTTTTT.

This chain connects TRBV18 to TRBJ1-2; the D gene is possibly TRBD1 (6 bases). CDR1 KGHSH and CDR2 LQKENI come from the germline V gene. This CDR3 has 14 amino acids. The ends were cut back, 1 base at V and 8 bases at J, with 14 bases in the middle. CDR3 coding DNA: TGTGCCAGCTCACCACTTACAGGGCGAGAGGGCTACACCTTC. This encodes CASSPLTGREGYTF.

This clonotype was picked up many times. The genes are TRBV20-1 and TRBJ2-3, with 12 bases that match TRBD2. Germline values: CDR1 DFQATT, CDR2 SNEGSKA (reference sequence). The CDR3 is 14 residues long. V dropped 7 bases and J dropped 2; count of bases not matched to a gene: 4. CDR3 protein: CSGGLAGYTDTQYF. The CDR3 DNA follows: TGCAGTGGAGGACTAGCGGGGTACACAGATACGCAGTATTTT.

On this clonotype: A much larger clone differs by one base, so this may be a read error. The genes are TRBV7-9 and TRBJ2-7; 8 bases align to TRBD2. The CDR3 spans 14 residues. With V trimmed by 5 bases and J by 0 bases, 3 bases remained unmatched. Germline lookup yields CDR1 SEHNR and CDR2 FQNEAQ (reference sequence). Here the CDR3 reads CASSPGGDSYEQYF. The CDR3 nucleotides read TGTGCCAGCAGCCCCGGGGGGGACTCCTACGAGCAGTACTTC.

The CDR3: CASSLMPVDTQYF. CDR3 in DNA: TGTGCCAGCAGCTTAATGCCGGTAGATACGCAGTATTTT. This sequence joins TRBV7-2 and TRBJ2-3, with no clear D. Germline V CDR1 and CDR2: SGHTA, FQGNSA. The CDR3 totals 13 residues. V was pared by 2 bases and J by 5 bases, with 8 bases between.

This clonotype was picked up a small number of times. The gene calls are TRBV18 and TRBJ2-5, with 8 bases matching TRBD1. The J segment lost 5 bases and the V segment lost 1 base, leaving 0 bases of the junction unmatched. Germline CDR1 KGHSH, CDR2 LQKENI. The CDR3 totals 13 residues. The CDR3 here is CASSPRQGETQYF. The CDR3 nucleotides read TGTGCCAGCTCACCACGACAGGGGGAGACCCAGTACTTC.

This clonotype was counted many times. This chain uses TRBV7-2 with TRBJ2-1; D is unclear. Germline V gives CDR1 SGHTA, CDR2 FQGNSA. This CDR3 spans 16 amino acids. With 2 bases removed from V and 3 bases from J, the gap between germline ends came to 14 bases. The CDR3 reads CASSLTGPQGYNEQFF. CDR3 coding DNA: TGTGCCAGCAGCTTAACTGGCCCCCAAGGCTACAATGAGCAGTTCTTC.

This clonotype was picked up a small number of times. This rearrangement joins TRBV20-1 to TRBJ2-3; 9 nucleotides line up with TRBD2. J lost 4 bases, V lost 4 bases, and 6 bases had no gene match. This CDR3 is built from 14 residues. Per the germline V gene, CDR1 is DFQATT and CDR2 is SNEGSKA (reference sequence). The CDR3 sequence is CSAIPLAGPDTQYF. In DNA, the CDR3 is TGCAGTGCTATTCCCCTAGCGGGACCAGATACGCAGTATTTT.

This clonotype was counted only a few times. This chain connects TRBV7-6 to TRBJ1-4; D unclear. The V gene's germline CDR1 is SGHVS and CDR2 FNYEAQ. The CDR3 has 13 residues. The germline V and J ends were trimmed by 2 bases and 8 bases, with 9 bases remaining between them. CDR3 DNA: TGTGCCAGCAGCTTACGAGGGCGGGAAAAACTGTTTTTT. Translating it yields CASSLRGREKLFF.

The chain joins TRBV11-2 to TRBJ2-3; the match to TRBD2 covers 11 bases. The CDR3 consists of 18 residues. Unmatched junction bases numbered 11, after V lost 4 bases and J lost 2 bases. CDR1 SGHAT and CDR2 FQNNGV come from the germline V gene. CDR3 sequence reads: CASSSLGGTSGNTDTQYF. In DNA form, the CDR3 reads TGTGCCAGCAGCTCCCTAGGGGGGACTAGCGGAAACACAGATACGCAGTATTTT.

The V and J genes are TRBV30 and TRBJ2-6; D may correspond to TRBD1 or TRBD2 (5 bases each). This CDR3 contains 12 residues. Trimming shortened V by 1 base and J by 10 bases, and 8 bases separated the two germline ends. CDR1 and CDR2 from the germline V gene are GTSNPN and SVGIG (reference sequence). The CDR3 loop is CAWSEGRNVLTF. The CDR3 DNA sequence: TGTGCCTGGAGTGAGGGACGTAACGTCCTGACTTTC. The full variable domain, its missing parts supplied by reference TRBV30 and TRBJ2-6, is SQTIHQWPATLVQPVGSPLSLECTVEGTSNPNLYWYRQAAGRGLQLLFYSVGIGQISSEVPQNLSASRPQDRQFILSSKKLLLSDSGFYLCAWSEGRNVLTFGAGSRLTVL.

This clonotype appeared a few times. The chain is built from TRBV11-2 and TRBJ2-1; the D is unclear. The V gene lost 1 base and the J gene lost 7 bases, with 14 bases spanning the gap. The CDR3 has 15 amino acids. Germline CDR1 SGHAT, CDR2 FQNNGV. The CDR3 sequence is CASSLVITPENEQFF. The CDR3 DNA follows: TGTGCCAGCAGCTTAGTGATCACTCCAGAAAATGAGCAGTTCTTC. The full variable domain, rest sourced from reference TRBV11-2 and TRBJ2-1, is EAGVAQSPRYKIIEKRQSVAFWCNPISGHATLYWYQQILGQGPKLLIQFQNNGVVDDSQLPKDRFSAERLKGVDSTLKIQPAKLEDSAVYLCASSLVITPENEQFFGPGTRLTVL.

This sequence joins TRBV5-1 and TRBJ2-1; D not certain. Germline V gene sequence: CDR1 SGHRS, CDR2 YFSETQ. V lost 4 bases, J lost 7 bases, and 21 bases lay in between. There are 16 residues in the CDR3. As DNA, the CDR3 is TGCGCCAGCAGCCCCTCGTGGCCGCCAACTACTAATGAGCAGTTCTTC. It specifies CASSPSWPPTTNEQFF.

This chain joins TRBV7-2 and TRBJ2-3; D unclear. This CDR3 spans 14 amino acids. The germline V and J ends were trimmed by 2 bases and 2 bases, with 8 bases remaining between them. CDR1 and CDR2 from the germline V gene are SGHTA and FQGNSA. CDR3 region: CASSLSRTTDTQYF. The CDR3 DNA reads as TGTGCCAGCAGCTTAAGCAGAACCACAGATACGCAGTATTTT.